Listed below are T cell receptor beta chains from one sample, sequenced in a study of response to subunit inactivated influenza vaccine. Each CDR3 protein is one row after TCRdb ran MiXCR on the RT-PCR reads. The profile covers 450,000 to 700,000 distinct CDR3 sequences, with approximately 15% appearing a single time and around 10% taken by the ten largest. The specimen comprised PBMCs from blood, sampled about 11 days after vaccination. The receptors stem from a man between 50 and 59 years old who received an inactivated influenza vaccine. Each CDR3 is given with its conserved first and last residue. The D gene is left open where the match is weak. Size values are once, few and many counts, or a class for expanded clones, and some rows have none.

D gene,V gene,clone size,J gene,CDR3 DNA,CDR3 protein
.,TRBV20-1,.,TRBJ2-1,TGCAGTGCTACTCAAACTAGATTCCGGAATGAGCAGTTCTTC,CSATQTRFRNEQFF
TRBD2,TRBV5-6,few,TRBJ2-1,TGTGCCAGCAGCCCATGGACTAGTTACAATGAGCAGTTCTTC,CASSPWTSYNEQFF
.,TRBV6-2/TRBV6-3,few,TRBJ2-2,TGTGCCAGCAGTTACTGGCCACACACCGGGGAGCTGTTTTTT,CASSYWPHTGELFF
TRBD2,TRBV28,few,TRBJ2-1,TGTGCCAGCACCCTCCTAGCGGGAGGAAGCAATGAGCAGTTCTTC,CASTLLAGGSNEQFF
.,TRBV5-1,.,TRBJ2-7,TGCGCCAGCAGCTTGGGGGACAACTACGAGCAGTACTTC,CASSLGDNYEQYF
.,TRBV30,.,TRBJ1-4,TGTGCCTGGAGTCGACAGTTAAATGAAAAACTGTTTTTT,CAWSRQLNEKLFF
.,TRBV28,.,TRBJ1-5,TGTGCCAGCAGACCGGCCGGCAATCAGCCCCAGCATTTT,CASRPAGNQPQHF
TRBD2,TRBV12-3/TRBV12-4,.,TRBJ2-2,TGTGCCAGCTCCCGGGAGGGCAGCACCGGGGAGCTGTTTTTT,CASSREGSTGELFF
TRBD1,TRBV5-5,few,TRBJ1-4,TGTGCCAGCAGCTGGGGGTGGTCAGGGGGCCATGAAAAACTGTTTTTT,CASSWGWSGGHEKLFF
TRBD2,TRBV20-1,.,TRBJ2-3,TGCAGTGCTAGCGGGAGGAAACTCACAGATACGCAGTATTTT,CSASGRKLTDTQYF
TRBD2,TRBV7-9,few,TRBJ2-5,TGTGCCAGCGCTCGCACTAGCGGGCCCCAAGAGACCCAGTACTTC,CASARTSGPQETQYF
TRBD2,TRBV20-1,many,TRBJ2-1,TGCAGTGCAACGGGACTAGCGGGAGCTAACTACAATGAGCAGTTCTTC,CSATGLAGANYNEQFF
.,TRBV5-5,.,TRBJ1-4,TGTGCCAGCAGGGTCGGACAAAGTAATGAAAAACTGTTTTTT,CASRVGQSNEKLFF
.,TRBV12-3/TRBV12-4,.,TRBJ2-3,TGTGCCAGCAGTTTTCACGCCGTCACAGATACGCAGTATTTT,CASSFHAVTDTQYF
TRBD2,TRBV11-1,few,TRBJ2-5,TGTGCCAGCATTTCCCCTAATCGGCGGGAGCCATGGGTAGAGACCCAGTACTTC,CASISPNRREPWVETQYF
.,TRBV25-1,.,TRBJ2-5,TGTGCCAGCAGTGAACCCGGGACATCAATAGGGACCCAGTACTTC,CASSEPGTSIGTQYF
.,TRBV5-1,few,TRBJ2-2,TGCGCCAGCAGCTTGGAGAGGGTGGCCGGGGAGCTGTTTTTT,CASSLERVAGELFF
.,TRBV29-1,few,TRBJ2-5,TGCAGCGTTGAAACTGGGGGAGAGACCCAGTACTTC,CSVETGGETQYF
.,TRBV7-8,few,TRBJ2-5,TGTGCCAGCAGCTTCCCGCGCCTGCGGGGGACCCAGTACTTC,CASSFPRLRGTQYF
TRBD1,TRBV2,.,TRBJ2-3,TGTGCCAGCAGTGAATCCGGGACAGGGGGCGCGGGAGATACGCAGTATTTT,CASSESGTGGAGDTQYF
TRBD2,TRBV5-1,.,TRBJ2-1,TGCGCCAGCAGCTTGGGATCTAGCGGGAGGGAGCAGTTCTTC,CASSLGSSGREQFF
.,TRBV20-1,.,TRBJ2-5,TGCAGTGCTTTAGTGGTGATTACAGAGACCCAGTACTTC,CSALVVITETQYF
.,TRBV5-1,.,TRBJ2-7,TGCGCCAGCAATCTGGCCGGAGGAAACTACGAGCAGTACTTC,CASNLAGGNYEQYF
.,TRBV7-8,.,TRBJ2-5,TGTGCCAGCAGCGTATTCCCCTTTCAAGAGACCCAGTACTTC,CASSVFPFQETQYF
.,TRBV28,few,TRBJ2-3,TGTGCCAGCAGTTTCCTCGACACATTCACAGATACGCAGTATTTT,CASSFLDTFTDTQYF
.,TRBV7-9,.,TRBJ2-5,TGTGCCAGCAGCTCACGTTTAAGAGGGGGTTGGGAGACCCAGTACTTC,CASSSRLRGGWETQYF
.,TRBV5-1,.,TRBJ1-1,TGCGCCAGCAGCTTGGAGGTCGTGGGCACTGAAGCTTTCTTT,CASSLEVVGTEAFF
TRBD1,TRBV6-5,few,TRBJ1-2,TGTGCCAGCAGGGACAGGGTGTATGGCTACACCTTC,CASRDRVYGYTF
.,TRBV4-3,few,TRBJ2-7,TGCGCCAGCAGCCAAGATTGGGGACACAGGAGCTCCTACGAGCAGTACTTC,CASSQDWGHRSSYEQYF
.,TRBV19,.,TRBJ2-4,TGTGCCACGCAGGGTGCCAAAAACATTCAGTACTTC,CATQGAKNIQYF
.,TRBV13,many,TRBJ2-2,TGTGCCAGCAGCTTAGATAATACAGGGAACACCGGGGAGCTGTTTTTT,CASSLDNTGNTGELFF
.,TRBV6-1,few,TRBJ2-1,TGTGCCAGCAGTGTTTCCGACTCCTACAATGAGCAGTTCTTC,CASSVSDSYNEQFF
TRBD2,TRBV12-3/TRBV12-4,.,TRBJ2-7,TGTGCCAGCAGTTTACGGGGGGGCTGGGACGAGCAGTACTTC,CASSLRGGWDEQYF
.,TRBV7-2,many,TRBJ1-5,TGTGCCAGCAGCCACAGGACAGTTAGCAATCAGCCCCAGCATTTT,CASSHRTVSNQPQHF
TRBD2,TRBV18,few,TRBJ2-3,TGTGCCAGCTCACCATGGCGGGAGCGGACAGATACGCAGTATTTT,CASSPWRERTDTQYF
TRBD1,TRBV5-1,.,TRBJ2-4,TGCGCCAGCAGCTTGGCCAGGGACAGGGGGGACATTCAGTACTTC,CASSLARDRGDIQYF
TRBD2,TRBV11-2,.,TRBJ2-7,TGTGCCAGCAGCCCCGGGACTACGATGCCATTTCGGGAGCAGTACTTC,CASSPGTTMPFREQYF
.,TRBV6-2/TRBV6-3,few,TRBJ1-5,TGTGCCAGCATTAGGGGTCCCAATCAGCCCCAGCATTTT,CASIRGPNQPQHF
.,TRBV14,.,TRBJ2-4,TGTGCCAGCAGCCAAGAATGGGGGCGCGGGAACATTCAGTACTTC,CASSQEWGRGNIQYF
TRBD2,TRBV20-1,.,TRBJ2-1,TGCAGTGCTACCGGGACTAGCGGATCGAGCTCCTACAATGAGCAGTTCTTC,CSATGTSGSSSYNEQFF
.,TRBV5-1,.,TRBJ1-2,TGCGCCAGCAGCTTGGTAGGGGAGCGTCCCTATGGCTACACCTTC,CASSLVGERPYGYTF
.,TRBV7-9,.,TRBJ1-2,TGTGCCAGCAGCTTAGTGTCCCAGAGAAACTATGGCTACACCTTC,CASSLVSQRNYGYTF
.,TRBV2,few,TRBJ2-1,TGTGCCAGCAGTGAATGGGTTAGCGACGGCAATGAGCAGTTCTTC,CASSEWVSDGNEQFF
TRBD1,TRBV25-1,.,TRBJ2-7,TGTGCCAGCAGTGAAGGGACAGGAGACTACGAGCAGTACTTC,CASSEGTGDYEQYF
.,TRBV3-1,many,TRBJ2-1,TGTGCCAGCAGCAGTGCTGGGGGCCTAAATGAGCAGTTCTTC,CASSSAGGLNEQFF
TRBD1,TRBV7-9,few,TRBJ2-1,TGTGCCAGCAGCCCTATTCGCGGGACAGGGCGTAACAATGAGCAGTTCTTC,CASSPIRGTGRNNEQFF
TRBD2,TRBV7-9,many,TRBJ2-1,TGTGCCAGCAGCATTAGCGGGCCCTCCTACAATGAGCAGTTCTTC,CASSISGPSYNEQFF
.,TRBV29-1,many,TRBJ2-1,TGCAGCGTCGGACTTTACAATGAGCAGTTCTTC,CSVGLYNEQFF
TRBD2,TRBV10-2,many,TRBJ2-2,TGCGCCAGCAGTGTTAGGCGGGGGACCGGGGAGCTGTTTTTT,CASSVRRGTGELFF
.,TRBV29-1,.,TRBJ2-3,TGCAGCGTTGAAGGACCCCTGCAGGATACGCAGTATTTT,CSVEGPLQDTQYF
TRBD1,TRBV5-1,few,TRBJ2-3,TGCGCCAGCAGCTTGGTCGCGACAGGGGTTACTAGCACAGATACGCAGTATTTT,CASSLVATGVTSTDTQYF
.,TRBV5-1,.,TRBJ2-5,TGCGCCAGCAGAGCAACAGGTGTAGAGACCCAGTACTTC,CASRATGVETQYF
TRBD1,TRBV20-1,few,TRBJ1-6,TGCAGTGCTAGTGAGTGGAGGGGGCTCTCACCCCTCCACTTT,CSASEWRGLSPLHF
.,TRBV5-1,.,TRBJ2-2,TGCGCCAGCAGCTTGGGGACTTTGGAGGCCGGGGAGCTGTTTTTT,CASSLGTLEAGELFF
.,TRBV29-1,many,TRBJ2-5,TGCAGCGTTGACAGGCAGGGTCAGAGGACCCAGTACTTC,CSVDRQGQRTQYF
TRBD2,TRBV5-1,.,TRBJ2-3,TGCGCCAGCAGCTCCGGGACTAGCGGCAACACAGATACGCAGTATTTT,CASSSGTSGNTDTQYF
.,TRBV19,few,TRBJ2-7,TGTGCCAGTAGAGGGACGGAAGGCTACGAGCAGTACTTC,CASRGTEGYEQYF
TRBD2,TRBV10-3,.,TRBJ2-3,TGTGCCATCAGTGAATTAGCGGGGGGTATGAATACGCAGTATTTT,CAISELAGGMNTQYF